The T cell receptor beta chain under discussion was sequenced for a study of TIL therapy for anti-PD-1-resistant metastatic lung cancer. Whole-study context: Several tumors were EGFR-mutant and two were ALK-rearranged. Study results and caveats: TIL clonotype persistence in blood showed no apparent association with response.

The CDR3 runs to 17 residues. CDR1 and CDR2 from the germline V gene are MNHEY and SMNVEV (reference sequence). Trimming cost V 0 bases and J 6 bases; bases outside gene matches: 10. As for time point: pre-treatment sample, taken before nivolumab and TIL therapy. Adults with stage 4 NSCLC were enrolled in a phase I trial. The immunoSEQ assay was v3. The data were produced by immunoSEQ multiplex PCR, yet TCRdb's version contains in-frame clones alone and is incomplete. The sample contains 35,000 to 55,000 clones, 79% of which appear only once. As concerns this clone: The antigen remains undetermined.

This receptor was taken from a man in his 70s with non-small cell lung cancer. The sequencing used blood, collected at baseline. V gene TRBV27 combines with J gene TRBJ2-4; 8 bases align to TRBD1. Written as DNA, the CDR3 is TGTGCCAGCAGTTTATCGGGCCAGGGGGCGAACTCAAACATTCAGTACTTC. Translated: CASSLSGQGANSNIQYF.